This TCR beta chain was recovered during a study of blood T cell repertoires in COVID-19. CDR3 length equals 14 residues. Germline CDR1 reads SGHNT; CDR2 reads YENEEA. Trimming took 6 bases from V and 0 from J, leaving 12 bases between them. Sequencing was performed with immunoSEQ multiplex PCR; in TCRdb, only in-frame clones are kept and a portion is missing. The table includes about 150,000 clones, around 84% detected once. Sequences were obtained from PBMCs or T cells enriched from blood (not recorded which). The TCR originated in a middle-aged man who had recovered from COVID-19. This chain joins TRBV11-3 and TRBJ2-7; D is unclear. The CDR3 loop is CASSLGPSSYEQYF. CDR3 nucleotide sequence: TGTGCCAGCAGTCTGGGTCCTAGCTCCTACGAGCAGTACTTC.